The source of this TCR beta chain is a study of human T cells and chemical hapten exposure. Time point indicated: pre-sensitization, week 0. Sample treatment: therapeutic diphenylcyclopropenone sensitization with weekly scalp DPC. The authors' total RNA extraction used unfractionated whole blood. Germline lookup yields CDR1 SQVTM and CDR2 ANQGSEA. The V and J ends lost 7 bases and 3 bases, in that order; junction bases with no gene match: 13. The CDR3 contains 15 residues. How the authors handled the data: A per-sample median of about 96,000 TCRs was observed, with counts ranging from about 20,000 to 750,000. TCRdb reprocessed the RACE reads with MiXCR, giving one entry per CDR3 protein. TCRdb's processing, not the authors' own work, is the source of the V and J calls. The sample comprises fewer than 45,000 distinct CDR3 sequences, roughly 12% of which are singletons, and less than 2.5% rests with the top ten.

The chain recombines TRBV29-1 with TRBJ2-7, with TRBD2 matching 9 bases. The material sequenced was whole blood, taken in connection with sensitization to the hapten diphenylcyclopropenone (DPC). The receptor was isolated from a woman in her thirties or forties with alopecia areata. Some clones in this sample may be carry-over from other donors' samples. The CDR3 DNA follows: TGCAGCGCCCTGAAGCTAGCGGGACGTATCTACGAGCAGTACTTC. As protein: CSALKLAGRIYEQYF.